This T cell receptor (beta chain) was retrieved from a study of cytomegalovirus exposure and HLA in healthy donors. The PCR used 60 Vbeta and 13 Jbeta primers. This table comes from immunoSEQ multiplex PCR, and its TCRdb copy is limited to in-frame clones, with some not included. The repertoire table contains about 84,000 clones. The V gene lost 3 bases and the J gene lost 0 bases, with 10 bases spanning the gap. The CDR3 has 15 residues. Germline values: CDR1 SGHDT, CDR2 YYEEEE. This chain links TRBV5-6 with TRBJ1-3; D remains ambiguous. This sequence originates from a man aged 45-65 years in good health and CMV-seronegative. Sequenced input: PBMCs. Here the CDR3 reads CASSSSLLSGNTIYF. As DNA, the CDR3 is TGTGCCAGCAGCTCCTCCCTCCTCTCTGGAAACACCATATATTTT.